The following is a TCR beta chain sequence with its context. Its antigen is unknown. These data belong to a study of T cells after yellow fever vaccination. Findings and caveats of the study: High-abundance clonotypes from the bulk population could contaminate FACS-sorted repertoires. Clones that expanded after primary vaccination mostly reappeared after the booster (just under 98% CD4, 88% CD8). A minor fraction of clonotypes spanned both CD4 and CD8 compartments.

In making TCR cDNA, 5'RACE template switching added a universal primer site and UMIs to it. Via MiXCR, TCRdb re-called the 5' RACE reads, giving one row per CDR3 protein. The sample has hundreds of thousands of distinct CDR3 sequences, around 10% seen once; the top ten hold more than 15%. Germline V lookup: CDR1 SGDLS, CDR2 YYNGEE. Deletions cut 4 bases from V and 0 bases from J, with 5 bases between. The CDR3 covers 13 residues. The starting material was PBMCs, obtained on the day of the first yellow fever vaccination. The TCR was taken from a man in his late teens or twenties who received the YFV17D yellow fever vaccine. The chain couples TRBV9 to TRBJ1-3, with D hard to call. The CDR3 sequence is CASSRRSGNTIYF. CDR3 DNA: TGTGCCAGCAGCCGCCGCTCTGGAAACACCATATATTTT.